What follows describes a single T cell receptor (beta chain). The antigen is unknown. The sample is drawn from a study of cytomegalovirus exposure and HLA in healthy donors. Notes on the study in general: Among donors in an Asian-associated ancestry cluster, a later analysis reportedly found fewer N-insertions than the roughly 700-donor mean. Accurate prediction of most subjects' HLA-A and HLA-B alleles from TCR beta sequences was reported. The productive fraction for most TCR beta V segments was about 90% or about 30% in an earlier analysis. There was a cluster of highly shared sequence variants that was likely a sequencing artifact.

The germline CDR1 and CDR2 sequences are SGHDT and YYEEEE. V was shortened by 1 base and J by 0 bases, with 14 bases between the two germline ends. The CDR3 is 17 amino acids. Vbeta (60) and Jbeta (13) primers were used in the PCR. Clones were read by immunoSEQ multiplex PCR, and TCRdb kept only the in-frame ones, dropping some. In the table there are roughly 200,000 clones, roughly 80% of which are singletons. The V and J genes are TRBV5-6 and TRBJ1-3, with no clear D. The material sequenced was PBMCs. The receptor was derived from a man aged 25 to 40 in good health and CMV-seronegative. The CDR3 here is CASSLNLGQVSGNTIYF. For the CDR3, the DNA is TGTGCCAGCAGCTTGAATCTTGGGCAGGTCTCTGGAAACACCATATATTTT. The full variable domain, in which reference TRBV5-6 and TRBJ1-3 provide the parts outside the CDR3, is DAGVTQSPTHLIKTRGQQVTLRCSPKSGHDTVSWYQQALGQGPQFIFQYYEEEERQRGNFPDRFSGHQFPNYSSELNVNALLLGDSALYLCASSLNLGQVSGNTIYFGEGSWLTVV.